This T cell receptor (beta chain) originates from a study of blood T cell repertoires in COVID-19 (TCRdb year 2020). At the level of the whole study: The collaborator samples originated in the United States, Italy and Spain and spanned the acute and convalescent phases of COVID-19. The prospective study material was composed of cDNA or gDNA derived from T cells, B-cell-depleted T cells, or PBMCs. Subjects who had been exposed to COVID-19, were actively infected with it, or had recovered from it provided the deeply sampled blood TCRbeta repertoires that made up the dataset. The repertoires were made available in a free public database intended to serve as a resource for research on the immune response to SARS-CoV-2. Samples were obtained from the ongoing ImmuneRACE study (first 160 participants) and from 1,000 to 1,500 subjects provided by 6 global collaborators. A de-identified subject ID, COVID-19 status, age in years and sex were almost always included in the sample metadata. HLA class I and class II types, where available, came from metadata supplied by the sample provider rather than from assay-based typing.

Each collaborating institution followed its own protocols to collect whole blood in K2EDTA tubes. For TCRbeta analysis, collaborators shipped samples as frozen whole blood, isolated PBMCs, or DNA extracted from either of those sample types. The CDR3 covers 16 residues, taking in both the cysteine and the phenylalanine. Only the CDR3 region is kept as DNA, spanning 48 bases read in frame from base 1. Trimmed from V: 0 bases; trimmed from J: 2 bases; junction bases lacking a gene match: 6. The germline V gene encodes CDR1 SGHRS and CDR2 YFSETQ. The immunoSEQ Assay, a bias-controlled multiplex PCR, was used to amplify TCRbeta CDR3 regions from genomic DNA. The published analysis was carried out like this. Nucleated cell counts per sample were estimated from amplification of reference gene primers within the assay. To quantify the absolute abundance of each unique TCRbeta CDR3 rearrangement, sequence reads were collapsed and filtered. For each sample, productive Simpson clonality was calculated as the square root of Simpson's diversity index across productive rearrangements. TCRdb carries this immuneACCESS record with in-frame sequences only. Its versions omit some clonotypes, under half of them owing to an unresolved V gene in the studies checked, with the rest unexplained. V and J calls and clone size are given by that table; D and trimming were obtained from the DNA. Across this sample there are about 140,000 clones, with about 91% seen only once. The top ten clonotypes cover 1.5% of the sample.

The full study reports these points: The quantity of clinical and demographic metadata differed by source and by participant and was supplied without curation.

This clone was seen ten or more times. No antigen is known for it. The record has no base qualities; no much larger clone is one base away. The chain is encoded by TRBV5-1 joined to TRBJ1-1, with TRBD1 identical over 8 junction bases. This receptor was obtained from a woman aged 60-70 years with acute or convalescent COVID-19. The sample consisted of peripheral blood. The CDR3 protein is CASSLVGDRGNTEAFF. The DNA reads TGCGCCAGCAGCTTGGTAGGAGACAGGGGAAACACTGAAGCTTTCTTT.